The following is a T cell receptor beta chain sequence with its context. Before being chosen for sequencing, patients had shown CD8+CD57+ cell expansion by flow cytometry. The template used for profiling TCR beta VDJ and CDR3 was genomic DNA. TCRdb independently ran MiXCR on the reads; one entry per CDR3 protein. The sample records 150,000 to 200,000 distinct CDR3 sequences, roughly 48% being singletons. The data are from a study of CD8+CD57+ T cells in acquired aplastic anemia. Study-wide context: The DNA of sorted CD4+ and CD8+ cells averaged around 3 ug.

The CDR3 spans 12 residues. V lost 5 bases to trimming and J lost 11 bases, with 15 bases between them. Germline-derived CDR1 and CDR2 are SEHNR and FQNEAQ (reference sequence). The chain recombines TRBV7-9 with TRBJ1-2; TRBD1 might be the D (6 bases). This receptor was obtained from a human donor with aplastic anemia. Sample: sorted CD4+, CD8+, or CD8+CD57+ T cells (not recorded which) from PBMCs. The CDR3 nucleotides are TGTGCCAGCAGCATGGGGGCAGGCGCGTACACCTTC. This sequence encodes CASSMGAGAYTF.